The next 21 T cell receptor beta chains were all read from a single sample in a study of technical replicates of blood from four donors. This table comes from immunoSEQ multiplex PCR, and its TCRdb copy is limited to in-frame clones, with some not included. The sample contains nearly 80,000 clones, 85% to 95% of which appear only once. The material sequenced was T cells isolated from PBMCs. The source is a human donor in good health.

Only one count was recorded for this clone. J is TRBJ1-3 and V is TRBV19, with D possibly TRBD1 on 5 matching bases. The germline V gene encodes CDR1 LNHDA and CDR2 SQIVND (reference sequence). V was pared by 4 bases and J by 8 bases, with 18 bases between. CDR3 length equals 15 residues. The CDR3 DNA sequence: TGTGCCAGTAGTACCCCCAGGGAAGCCGTGGACACCATATATTTT. Protein: CASSTPREAVDTIYF.

The gene calls are TRBV14 and TRBJ2-2; 12 nucleotides align to TRBD2. The CDR3 contains 16 residues. Germline V gene data show CDR1 as SGHDN and CDR2 as FVKESK. Unmatched junction bases numbered 4, after V lost 4 bases and J lost 4 bases. Written as DNA, the CDR3 is TGTGCCAGCAGCCTAGGACTAGCGGGACGCACCGGGGAGCTGTTTTTT. It yields the protein CASSLGLAGRTGELFF.

The rearrangement links TRBV14 to TRBJ1-2, with D possibly matching TRBD1 (5 bases). With 1 base removed from V and 4 bases from J, the gap between germline ends came to 7 bases. Germline CDR1 and CDR2: SGHDN and FVKESK. This CDR3 is 13 amino acids long. For the CDR3, the DNA is TGTGCCAGCAGCCAAGGGGGCCGCTATGGCTACACCTTC. Its translation: CASSQGGRYGYTF.

The V gene is TRBV23-1, the J gene TRBJ1-3, with no clear D. TRBV23-1 is marked as an open reading frame, function uncertain. The CDR3 is 15 amino acids. Trimming removed 1 base at V and 0 bases at J, with 7 bases between. The CDR3 coding sequence is TGCGCCAGCAGTCAATGCGGCTACTCTGGAAACACCATATATTTT. Its translation is CASSQCGYSGNTIYF.

The gene calls are TRBV4-1 and TRBJ2-1; tentatively, D is TRBD1 (5 bases). The CDR3 loop spans 16 amino acids. V gave up 2 bases and J gave up 2 bases, with 13 bases separating them. The germline CDR1 and CDR2 sequences are MGHRA and YSYEKL. CDR3 nucleotides: TGCGCCAGCAGCCAACCGGCCAGGGATACCTACAATGAGCAGTTCTTC. Translated, it gives CASSQPARDTYNEQFF.

The genes are TRBV28 and TRBJ2-7; the D gene is possibly TRBD2 (6 bases). CDR3 length equals 14 residues. Germline V gene data show CDR1 as MDHEN and CDR2 as SYDVKM. V was shortened by 4 bases and J by 4 bases, with 14 bases between the two germline ends. Here the CDR3 DNA reads TGTGCCAGCAGTTCAGGAGGGGAGGCTTACGAGCAGTACTTC. It encodes CASSSGGEAYEQYF.

V and J are TRBV5-5 and TRBJ1-5; D is unresolved. Trimming cost V 4 bases and J 5 bases, with 19 bases left between them. This CDR3 is built from 16 residues. Per germline, CDR1 SGHKS and CDR2 YYEKEE (reference sequence). The CDR3 region has the DNA TGTGCCAGCAGCCCCGCCCAACGAGGGATTCATCAGCCCCAGCATTTT. Its translation is CASSPAQRGIHQPQHF.

The chain recombines TRBV6-1 with TRBJ1-2; 7 bases agree with TRBD1. Looked up from germline, CDR1 is MNHNS and CDR2 is SASEGT. The CDR3 is 14 amino acids. J gave up 8 bases and V 5 bases, and 11 bases lay outside the gene matches. The DNA of the CDR3 is TGTGCCAGCAGTTCAGACAGGGCCCTCTGGGGCTACACCTTC. As protein: CASSSDRALWGYTF.

The genes are TRBV19 and TRBJ2-2; D not resolved. The V end lost 3 bases, the J end lost 8 bases, and 4 bases lay between the germline ends. CDR1 LNHDA and CDR2 SQIVND come from the germline V gene (reference sequence). CDR3 size: 11 residues. The CDR3, as DNA: TGTGCCAGTAGTATTGTAGGGGAGCTGTTTTTT. Protein sequence: CASSIVGELFF.

This clone was recorded once. V and J are TRBV27 and TRBJ2-5; 12 bases match TRBD1. The CDR3 has 18 amino acids. The germline gives CDR1 MNHEY, CDR2 SMNVEV (reference sequence). The V gene end was trimmed by 3 bases and the J gene end by 5 bases; junction bases not matched to a gene: 13. In nucleotides, the CDR3 is TGTGCCAGCAGTTTTATCGGGCCCGGGACAGGGGGCGGGGAGACCCAGTACTTC. This translates into CASSFIGPGTGGGETQYF.

J is TRBJ2-1 and V is TRBV30; 11 bases map to TRBD1. Germline V CDR1 and CDR2: GTSNPN, SVGIG (reference sequence). CDR3 size: 16 residues. Losses at the gene ends were 2 bases for V and 3 bases for J; bases not matched to a gene: 6. The CDR3: CAWSSWTGGLYNEQFF. The CDR3 DNA sequence: TGTGCCTGGAGTTCGTGGACAGGGGGCCTCTACAATGAGCAGTTCTTC. The full variable domain, with the rest looked up from reference TRBV30 and TRBJ2-1, is SQTIHQWPATLVQPVGSPLSLECTVEGTSNPNLYWYRQAAGRGLQLLFYSVGIGQISSEVPQNLSASRPQDRQFILSSKKLLLSDSGFYLCAWSSWTGGLYNEQFFGPGTRLTVL.

The chain recombines TRBV6-5 with TRBJ2-1; 8 bases agree with TRBD1. CDR1 MNHEY and CDR2 SVGAGI come from the germline V gene. This CDR3 has 16 amino acids. After removal of 0 bases from V and 9 bases from J, the junction contained 10 bases not matched to a gene. The CDR3 region is CASSYSSDRGYGEQFF. Written as DNA, the CDR3 is TGTGCCAGCAGTTACTCGAGCGACAGGGGTTATGGTGAGCAGTTCTTC.

This clone occurred a few times. This chain connects TRBV2 to TRBJ1-1; D not certain. The length of the CDR3 is 14 residues. Trimming left V 6 bases short and J 1 base short, with 12 bases between. Germline loops: CDR1 SNHLY, CDR2 FYNNEI. The CDR3 coding sequence is TGTGCCAGCAGCGCCTCCGGGAGGAACACTGAAGCTTTCTTT. It encodes CASSASGRNTEAFF.

The chain recombines TRBV2 with TRBJ1-5; D is unresolved. The CDR3 runs to 13 residues. Germline CDR1 SNHLY, CDR2 FYNNEI. Trimming took off 4 bases at V and 6 bases at J, with 10 bases between the two ends. CDR3 in DNA: TGTGCCAGCAGTGTATACACTAGTCAGCCCCAGCATTTT. As protein: CASSVYTSQPQHF.

The V and J genes are TRBV2 and TRBJ2-1; TRBD2 matches 10 bases. The CDR3 loop spans 16 amino acids. Trimming at V came to 6 bases and at J to 7 bases, leaving 12 bases not matched to a gene. CDR1 and CDR2 from the germline V gene are SNHLY and FYNNEI. The CDR3 bases are TGTGCCAGCAGGGATAGTAGCGGGAGGTGGCTAAATGAGCAGTTCTTC. It codes for CASRDSSGRWLNEQFF. Full variable domain (remainder filled in from reference TRBV2 and TRBJ2-1): EPEVTQTPSHQVTQMGQEVILRCVPISNHLYFYWYRQILGQKVEFLVSFYNNEISEKSEIFDDQFSVERPDGSNFTLKIRSTKLEDSAMYFCASRDSSGRWLNEQFFGPGTRLTVL.

This clone was picked up a small number of times. This rearrangement joins TRBV7-8 to TRBJ1-1; D might be TRBD1 (6 bases). Germline CDR1 SGHVS, CDR2 FQNEAQ. The length of the CDR3 is 15 residues. V lost 0 bases, J lost 6 bases, and 14 bases lay in between. The chain's CDR3 is CASSLALDRSAEAFF. CDR3 in DNA: TGTGCCAGCAGCTTAGCTCTAGACAGGAGCGCTGAAGCTTTCTTT.

The chain is built from TRBV5-4 and TRBJ2-1; unclear D gene. The CDR3 sequence is 12 residues long. V dropped 2 bases and J dropped 7 bases, with 7 bases sitting between them. CDR1 is SGHNT and CDR2 is YYREEE in the germline V gene (reference sequence). Here the CDR3 reads CASSLAQNEQFF. CDR3 DNA: TGTGCCAGCAGCTTAGCGCAAAATGAGCAGTTCTTC. The full variable domain, rest sourced from reference TRBV5-4 and TRBJ2-1, is ETGVTQSPTHLIKTRGQQVTLRCSSQSGHNTVSWYQQALGQGPQFIFQYYREEENGRGNFPPRFSGLQFPNYSSELNVNALELDDSALYLCASSLAQNEQFFGPGTRLTVL.

The chain joins TRBV5-1 to TRBJ1-1; 11 bases match TRBD1. After removal of 2 bases from V and 3 bases from J, the junction contained 6 bases not matched to a gene. The CDR3 totals 16 residues. Looked up from germline, CDR1 is SGHRS and CDR2 is YFSETQ. This CDR3 reads CASSFGDRGYDTEAFF. Here the CDR3 DNA reads TGCGCCAGCAGCTTTGGGGACAGGGGGTATGACACTGAAGCTTTCTTT.

This chain joins TRBV6-1 and TRBJ1-1, with D unresolved. The V end lost 4 bases, the J end lost 0 bases, and 9 bases lay between the germline ends. Looked up from germline, CDR1 is MNHNS and CDR2 is SASEGT. This CDR3 is 14 amino acids long. As DNA, the CDR3 is TGTGCCAGCAGTGTATATAGAATGAACACTGAAGCTTTCTTT. Protein: CASSVYRMNTEAFF.

This rearrangement joins TRBV29-1 to TRBJ1-1, with unresolved D. Trimming shortened V by 5 bases and J by 3 bases, and 16 bases separated the two germline ends. Per the germline V gene, CDR1 is SQVTM and CDR2 is ANQGSEA. The CDR3 totals 14 residues. CDR3 in DNA: TGCAGCGTTTCACGCGGGAGTGGGGACACTGAAGCTTTCTTT. It yields the protein CSVSRGSGDTEAFF. The entire variable domain, with the rest obtained from reference TRBV29-1 and TRBJ1-1, is as follows: SAVISQKPSRDICQRGTSLTIQCQVDSQVTMMFWYRQQPGQSLTLIATANQGSEATYESGFVIDKFPISRPNLTFSTLTVSNMSPEDSSIYLCSVSRGSGDTEAFFGQGTRLTVV.

The chain uses TRBV25-1 and TRBJ1-2, with 7 bases identical to TRBD1. Trimming at V came to 2 bases and at J to 6 bases, leaving 9 bases not matched to a gene. The CDR3 sequence is 15 residues long. Germline assignment: CDR1 MGHDK and CDR2 SYGVNS. The CDR3, as DNA: TGTGCCAGCAGTGAAGCCCTTGACAGGGCCCATGGCTACACCTTC. Amino acid sequence: CASSEALDRAHGYTF.